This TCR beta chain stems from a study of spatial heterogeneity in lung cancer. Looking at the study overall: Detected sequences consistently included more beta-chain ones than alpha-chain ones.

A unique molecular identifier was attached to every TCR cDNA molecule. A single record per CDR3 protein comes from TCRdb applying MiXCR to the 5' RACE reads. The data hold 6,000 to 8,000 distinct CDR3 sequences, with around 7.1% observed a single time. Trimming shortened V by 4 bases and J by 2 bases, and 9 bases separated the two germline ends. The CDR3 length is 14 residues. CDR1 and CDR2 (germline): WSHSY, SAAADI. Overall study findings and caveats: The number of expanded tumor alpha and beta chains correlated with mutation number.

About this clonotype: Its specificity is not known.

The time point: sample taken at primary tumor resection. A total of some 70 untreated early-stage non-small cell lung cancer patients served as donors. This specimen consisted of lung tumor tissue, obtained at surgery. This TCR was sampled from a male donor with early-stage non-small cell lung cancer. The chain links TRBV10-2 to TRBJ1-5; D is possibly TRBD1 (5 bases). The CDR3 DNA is TGCGCCAGCAGTGTATTAGGGGGCAATCAGCCCCAGCATTTT. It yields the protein CASSVLGGNQPQHF.